These T cell receptor beta chains were read from a single sample in a study of PD-1 blockade in classical Hodgkin lymphoma. Using immunoSEQ multiplex PCR, the repertoire was profiled, and TCRdb retains in-frame clones only, with some absent. The sample records some 95,000 clones, roughly 89% being singletons. The sequenced sample was peripheral blood mononuclear cells (PBMCs), obtained before the second cycle of nivolumab. The receptors shown here come from a human donor with classical Hodgkin lymphoma. The CDR3 runs from the conserved cysteine through the conserved F or W. Fields, in order: D gene, J gene, V gene, clone size, CDR3 protein, CDR3 DNA. D genes are given only for firm matches. Some rows have no size entry. The others give once, few or many, or a class for an expanded clone.

D gene: -; J gene: TRBJ1-5; V gene: TRBV19; clone size: -; CDR3 protein: CASNMRGSVYVHQPQHF; CDR3 DNA: TGTGCCAGCAATATGCGAGGGTCGGTATATGTGCATCAGCCCCAGCATTTT
D gene: -; J gene: TRBJ1-3; V gene: TRBV29-1; clone size: -; CDR3 protein: CSVWGVGNTIYF; CDR3 DNA: TGCAGCGTTTGGGGCGTGGGAAACACCATATATTTT
D gene: TRBD2; J gene: TRBJ2-5; V gene: TRBV19; clone size: -; CDR3 protein: CASSNTGLAALLGQETQYF; CDR3 DNA: TGTGCCAGTAGTAACACGGGACTAGCGGCCCTCCTGGGGCAAGAGACCCAGTACTTC
D gene: TRBD2; J gene: TRBJ2-7; V gene: TRBV19; clone size: -; CDR3 protein: CASSAGLAAGGYRQYF; CDR3 DNA: TGTGCCAGTAGTGCAGGACTAGCGGCAGGGGGCTACCGGCAGTACTTC
D gene: TRBD2; J gene: TRBJ2-2; V gene: TRBV19; clone size: few; CDR3 protein: CASSPSGTRMWTGELFF; CDR3 DNA: TGTGCCAGTAGTCCCTCCGGGACTAGGATGTGGACCGGGGAGCTGTTTTTT
D gene: -; J gene: TRBJ2-7; V gene: TRBV6-1; clone size: once; CDR3 protein: CASRAGGSSYEQYF; CDR3 DNA: TGTGCCAGCAGGGCAGGAGGGAGCTCCTACGAGCAGTACTTC
D gene: TRBD1; J gene: TRBJ1-4; V gene: TRBV2; clone size: -; CDR3 protein: CASREGQGVLEKLFF; CDR3 DNA: TGTGCCAGCAGGGAGGGACAGGGCGTATTGGAAAAACTGTTTTTT
D gene: -; J gene: TRBJ2-3; V gene: TRBV20-1; clone size: -; CDR3 protein: CSASPGDTQYF; CDR3 DNA: TGCAGTGCTAGTCCAGGAGATACGCAGTATTTT
D gene: -; J gene: TRBJ1-5; V gene: TRBV28; clone size: -; CDR3 protein: CASRSTVNQPQHF; CDR3 DNA: TGTGCCAGCAGATCGACAGTCAATCAGCCCCAGCATTTT
D gene: TRBD1; J gene: TRBJ2-2; V gene: TRBV2; clone size: -; CDR3 protein: CATGTGNWNTGELFF; CDR3 DNA: TGTGCCACCGGGACAGGGAATTGGAACACCGGGGAGCTGTTTTTT
D gene: TRBD1; J gene: TRBJ1-5; V gene: TRBV11-2; clone size: -; CDR3 protein: CASSLEGQGSNQPQHF; CDR3 DNA: TGTGCCAGCAGCTTAGAGGGACAGGGGTCCAATCAGCCCCAGCATTTT
D gene: -; J gene: TRBJ2-7; V gene: TRBV7-2; clone size: -; CDR3 protein: CASSLGPLAGPQQYF; CDR3 DNA: TGTGCCAGCAGCTTAGGCCCCTTGGCGGGGCCCCAGCAGTACTTC